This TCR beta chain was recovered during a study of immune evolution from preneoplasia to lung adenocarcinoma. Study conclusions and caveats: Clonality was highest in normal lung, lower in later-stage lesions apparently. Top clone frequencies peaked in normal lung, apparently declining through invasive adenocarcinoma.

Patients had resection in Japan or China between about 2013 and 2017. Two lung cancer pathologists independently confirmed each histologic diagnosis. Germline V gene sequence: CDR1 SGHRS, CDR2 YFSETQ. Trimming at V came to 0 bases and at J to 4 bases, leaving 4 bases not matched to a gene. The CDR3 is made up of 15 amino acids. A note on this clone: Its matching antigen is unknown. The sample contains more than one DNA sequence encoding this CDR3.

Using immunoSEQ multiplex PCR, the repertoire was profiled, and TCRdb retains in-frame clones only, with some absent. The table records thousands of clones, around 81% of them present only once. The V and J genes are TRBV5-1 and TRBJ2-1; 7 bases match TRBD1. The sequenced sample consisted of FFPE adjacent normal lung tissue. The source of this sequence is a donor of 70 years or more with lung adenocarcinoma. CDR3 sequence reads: CASSLGGQTYNEQFF. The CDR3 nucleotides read TGCGCCAGCAGCTTGGGGGGACAGACATACAATGAGCAGTTCTTC. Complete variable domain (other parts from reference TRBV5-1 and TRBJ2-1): KAGVTQTPRYLIKTRGQQVTLSCSPISGHRSVSWYQQTPGQGLQFLFEYFSETQRNKGNFPGRFSGRQFSNSRSEMNVSTLELGDSALYLCASSLGGQTYNEQFFGPGTRLTVL.